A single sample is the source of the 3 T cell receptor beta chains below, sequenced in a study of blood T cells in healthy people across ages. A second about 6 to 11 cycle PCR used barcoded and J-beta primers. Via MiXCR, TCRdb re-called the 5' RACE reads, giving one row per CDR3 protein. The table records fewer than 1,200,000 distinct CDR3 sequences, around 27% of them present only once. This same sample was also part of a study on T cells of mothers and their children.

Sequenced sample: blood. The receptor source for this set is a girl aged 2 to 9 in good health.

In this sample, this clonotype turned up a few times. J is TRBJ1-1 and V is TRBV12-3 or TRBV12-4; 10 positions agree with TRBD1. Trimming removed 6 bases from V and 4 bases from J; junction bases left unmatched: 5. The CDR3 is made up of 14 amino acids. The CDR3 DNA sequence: TGTGCCAGCAGGGGGGACAGGGGAGTCACTGAAGCTTTCTTT. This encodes CASRGDRGVTEAFF.

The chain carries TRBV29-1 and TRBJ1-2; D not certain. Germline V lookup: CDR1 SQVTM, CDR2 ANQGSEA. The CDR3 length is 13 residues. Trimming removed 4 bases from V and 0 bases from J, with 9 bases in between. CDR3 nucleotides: TGCAGCGTTGCCGGCAGCCCTAACTATGGCTACACCTTC. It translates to CSVAGSPNYGYTF.

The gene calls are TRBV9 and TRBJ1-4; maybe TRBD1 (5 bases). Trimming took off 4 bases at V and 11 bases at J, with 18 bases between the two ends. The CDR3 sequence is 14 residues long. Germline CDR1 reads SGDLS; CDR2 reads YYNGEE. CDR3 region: CASSPEGQAEKLFF. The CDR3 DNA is TGTGCCAGCAGCCCAGAGGGGCAGGCCGAGAAACTGTTTTTT.